Listed here are 17 T cell receptor beta chains from one sample, sequenced in a study of neurological immune-mediated disorders. Described time point: longitudinal time-point 3. TCRdb itself ran the 5' RACE reads through MiXCR, one entry per CDR3 protein. The table lists approximately 58,000 distinct CDR3 sequences, approximately 9.2% of them singletons. Sequencing used PBMCs. These receptors came from a woman in her thirties or forties in good health.

Many counts were recorded for this clonotype. The chain joins TRBV6-5 to TRBJ2-3; TRBD1 agrees at 7 bases. Germline CDR1 is MNHEY and CDR2 is SVGAGI. The CDR3 contains 15 residues. The V gene end was trimmed by 1 base and the J gene end by 0 bases; junction bases not matched to a gene: 1. The CDR3: CASSYWDSSTDTQYF. In nucleotides, the CDR3 is TGTGCCAGCAGTTACTGGGACAGTAGCACAGATACGCAGTATTTT.

This clonotype was seen ten or more times. The V call is TRBV20-1, the J call TRBJ2-5, with D possibly being TRBD1 (6 bases). The CDR3 has 13 residues. Germline loops: CDR1 DFQATT, CDR2 SNEGSKA (reference sequence). Between the trimmed V and J ends, which lost 6 bases and 0 bases, there was a span of 11 bases. CDR3 sequence reads: CSAMTGDQETQYF. Written as DNA, the CDR3 is TGCAGTGCCATGACAGGAGACCAAGAGACCCAGTACTTC.

This clonotype has a count of ten or more. V usage is TRBV6-5 and J usage is TRBJ1-2; TRBD1 might be the D (6 bases). Trimming took off 6 bases at V and 8 bases at J, with 13 bases between the two ends. The CDR3 sequence is 12 residues long. CDR1 is MNHEY, CDR2 SVGAGI, per germline. CDR3 sequence (DNA): TGTGCCAGCAGCCCGGACAGCGTAGGCTACACCTTC. Amino acids: CASSPDSVGYTF.

In this sample, this clonotype turned up many times. The chain couples TRBV24-1 to TRBJ2-3; D is undetermined. This CDR3 spans 16 amino acids. Germline V gene lookup returns CDR1 KGHDR and CDR2 SFDVKD. The V gene lost 3 bases and the J gene lost 1 base, with 13 bases spanning the gap. The CDR3 nucleotides are TGTGCCACCAGTGATACGGAGTACTTCGGCACAGATACGCAGTATTTT. Translation gives CATSDTEYFGTDTQYF.

This clonotype was counted a few times. A junction boundary mismatches the germline segment, possibly from a read error. This sequence joins TRBV18 and TRBJ1-1, with 9 bases that match TRBD1. The CDR3 contains 16 residues. Germline CDR1 is KGHSH and CDR2 is LQKENI. In DNA, the CDR3 is TGTGCCAGCTCTCCACTTTACAGGGGGCAAGATCGGCAAGCTTTCTTT. Translation gives CASSPLYRGQDRQAFF.

In this sample, this clonotype turned up many times. V is TRBV9 and J is TRBJ2-1, with TRBD1 matching 8 bases. The V gene end was trimmed by 3 bases and the J gene end by 9 bases; junction bases not matched to a gene: 5. Germline values: CDR1 SGDLS, CDR2 YYNGEE. The CDR3 is 13 amino acids. In nucleotides, the CDR3 is TGTGCCAGCAGCGCGTTGACAGGGGCTGAGCAGTTCTTC. This gives the protein CASSALTGAEQFF.

This clonotype has only a few counts. The CDR3 nucleotides read TGCAGTGCTAGAAAGCGGGAGGTCGGGGAGCTGTTTTTT. Translating gives CSARKREVGELFF. This chain uses TRBV20-1 with TRBJ2-2, with TRBD2 matching 9 bases. The J segment lost 7 bases and the V segment lost 2 bases, leaving 2 bases of the junction unmatched. Per germline, CDR1 DFQATT and CDR2 SNEGSKA (reference sequence). The CDR3 is 13 amino acids.

Details on this clonotype: A junction end diverges from the germline sequence, so it may reflect a read error. The chain couples TRBV6-1 to TRBJ2-5; possibly TRBD2 for D (5 bases). The CDR3 runs to 14 residues. Germline CDR1 MNHNS, CDR2 SASEGT. Written as DNA, the CDR3 is TGTGCCAACAGTCCTTTAGGACTGCAAGAGAACCAGTACTTC. Its protein is CANSPLGLQENQYF.

A remark on this clonotype: The CDR3 carries no conserved terminal phenylalanine or tryptophan, so it likely arises from a read error. The chain carries TRBV27 and TRBJ2-1; possibly TRBD2 for D (6 bases). Germline V gene sequence: CDR1 MNHEY, CDR2 SMNVEV (reference sequence). V was pared by 7 bases and J by 4 bases, with 20 bases between. The CDR3 is 16 amino acids. CDR3 in DNA: TGTGCCAGCAAACCAGTCCGGGGGAACCTATACAATGAGCAGTTCTTA. Residues: CASKPVRGNLYNEQFL.

A word on this clonotype: A much larger clone sits a single nucleotide away, making a read error possible. The chain joins TRBV14 to TRBJ1-1; D ambiguous. The CDR3 is 13 amino acids. Germline V gene data show CDR1 as SGHDN and CDR2 as FVKESK. As DNA, the CDR3 is TGTACCAGCAGCCAAGAGCGGGGTACTGAAGCTTTCTTT. Its protein is CTSSQERGTEAFF.

This clonotype showed up many times. CDR3 nucleotides: TGTGCCAGCAGCCACGAAGGGGGGGCAGGAGATACGCAGTATTTT. It translates to CASSHEGGAGDTQYF. The V and J genes are TRBV3-1 and TRBJ2-3, with D possibly being TRBD2 (7 bases). CDR3 length: 15 amino acids. Trimming took 3 bases from V and 5 from J, leaving 15 bases between them. The germline CDR1 and CDR2 sequences are LGHDT and YNNKEL (reference sequence).

This clonotype has at least ten counts. V and J are TRBV29-1 and TRBJ2-3, with D tentatively TRBD2 (5 bases). Germline CDR1 SQVTM, CDR2 ANQGSEA. CDR3 length: 13 amino acids. Trimming shortened V by 6 bases and J by 1 base, and 11 bases separated the two germline ends. The CDR3 spells CSVGGTGTDTQYF. The CDR3 bases are TGCAGCGTCGGAGGCACGGGCACAGATACGCAGTATTTT.

This clonotype was seen ten or more times. The chain uses TRBV7-2 and TRBJ2-5, with D hard to call. The CDR3 has 13 residues. The V gene's germline CDR1 is SGHTA and CDR2 FQGNSA. The V and J ends lost 3 bases and 5 bases respectively, with 10 bases between them. CDR3 in amino acids: CASSFGLGETQYF. CDR3 sequence (DNA): TGTGCCAGCAGCTTCGGTTTGGGGGAGACCCAGTACTTC.

There are many counts of this clonotype. The gene calls are TRBV29-1 and TRBJ1-1; 8 positions match TRBD1. CDR3 length equals 14 residues. The V gene end was trimmed by 2 bases and the J gene end by 5 bases; junction bases not matched to a gene: 7. Germline V gives CDR1 SQVTM, CDR2 ANQGSEA. CDR3 in amino acids: CSVENQGASTEAFF. The CDR3 coding sequence is TGCAGCGTTGAAAATCAGGGGGCAAGTACTGAAGCTTTCTTT. Drawing the rest from reference TRBV29-1 and TRBJ1-1, the complete variable domain is SAVISQKPSRDICQRGTSLTIQCQVDSQVTMMFWYRQQPGQSLTLIATANQGSEATYESGFVIDKFPISRPNLTFSTLTVSNMSPEDSSIYLCSVENQGASTEAFFGQGTRLTVV.

The sample holds many counts of this clonotype. This chain links TRBV7-9 with TRBJ2-7; a possible D gene is TRBD1 (6 bases). Germline CDR1 SEHNR, CDR2 FQNEAQ (reference sequence). The CDR3 sequence is 15 residues long. V lost 5 bases to trimming and J lost 5 bases, with 19 bases between them. Here the CDR3 reads CASSPPPDRPNEQYF. The CDR3 nucleotides are TGTGCCAGCAGCCCTCCTCCCGACAGGCCCAACGAGCAGTACTTC.

Here the CDR3 reads CASSQRGDPTGELFF. The CDR3 DNA follows: TGTGCCAGCAGTCAGCGGGGGGACCCAACCGGGGAGCTGTTTTTT. The V call is TRBV12-3 or TRBV12-4, the J call TRBJ2-2; 9 bases are shared with TRBD2. The CDR3 totals 15 residues. The J segment lost 5 bases and the V segment lost 5 bases, leaving 6 bases of the junction unmatched.

In its sample, this clonotype was seen many times. The chain joins TRBV29-1 to TRBJ2-6; 10 nucleotides align to TRBD1. J was trimmed by 2 bases and V by 4 bases; bases with no gene match: 2. The CDR3 spans 15 residues. Per germline, CDR1 SQVTM and CDR2 ANQGSEA. The chain's CDR3 is CSVGQGAAGANVLTF. The CDR3 DNA is TGCAGCGTTGGACAGGGGGCGGCTGGGGCCAACGTCCTGACTTTC.